This is a list of T cell receptor beta chains from one sample in a study of early stage breast cancer tumors. Profiled with immunoSEQ multiplex PCR; TCRdb holds only in-frame clones, not every one. Here the sample spans roughly 14,000 clones, around 84% being singletons. The sequenced material came from normal breast tissue next to the tumor. All receptors come from a young adult with breast cancer. CDR3s include the opening cysteine and the closing phenylalanine or tryptophan. Each record gives: D gene, J gene, V gene, CDR3 length, CDR3 protein. The D gene is left open where the match is weak.

TRBD1 | TRBJ1-1 | TRBV19 | 14 | CASRRTGGDTEAFF
. | TRBJ1-2 | TRBV2 | 14 | CASTPDRSNYGYTF
. | TRBJ1-4 | TRBV19 | 16 | CASSIGATGGNEKLFF
. | TRBJ1-3 | TRBV6-1 | 15 | CASKRDLVSGNTIYF
TRBD2 | TRBJ2-1 | TRBV7-9 | 16 | CASSSGVSSFYNEQFF
TRBD1 | TRBJ2-7 | TRBV4-1 | 15 | CASSQTGADSYEQYF
. | TRBJ1-1 | TRBV7-2 | 14 | CASSLASVNTEAFF
TRBD1 | TRBJ2-3 | TRBV6-6 | 14 | CASRRTGGTDTQYF
. | TRBJ2-5 | TRBV14 | 13 | CASSQAGVETQYF
. | TRBJ1-4 | TRBV28 | 12 | CASRSGFEKLFF
. | TRBJ2-5 | TRBV5-1 | 12 | CASSPSRETQYF
TRBD2 | TRBJ2-3 | TRBV30 | 14 | CACPLGAGGDTQYF
TRBD2 | TRBJ2-5 | TRBV5-1 | 16 | CASSSYSGNDQETQYF
. | TRBJ1-2 | TRBV5-1 | 14 | CASSLTGYGYGYTF
TRBD1 | TRBJ2-7 | TRBV7-9 | 13 | CASSWDSSDEQYF
. | TRBJ2-1 | TRBV7-2 | 16 | CASRDMAGPTYNEQFF
. | TRBJ2-7 | TRBV11-2 | 17 | CASSPTLLVSGSYEQYF
TRBD2 | TRBJ2-1 | TRBV25-1 | 15 | CASSEPSGTNNEQFF
TRBD2 | TRBJ2-1 | TRBV9 | 17 | CASSVATSGSGVNEQFF
. | TRBJ2-1 | TRBV4-1 | 15 | CASSLPNRLYNEQFF
TRBD1 | TRBJ2-1 | TRBV19 | 16 | CASSITGQGGYNEQFF
TRBD1 | TRBJ2-3 | TRBV29-1 | 13 | CSAWTGSTDTQYF
. | TRBJ2-5 | TRBV19 | 12 | CASSIRGETQYF
TRBD2 | TRBJ2-1 | TRBV4-1 | 16 | CASSPLAGGRYNEQFF
. | TRBJ1-1 | TRBV7-2 | 14 | CASSPDRMNTEAFF
. | TRBJ1-3 | TRBV7-9 | 15 | CASSLDPGSGNTIYF
TRBD2 | TRBJ2-7 | TRBV7-2 | 15 | CASRQTSGISYEQYF
TRBD2 | TRBJ2-3 | TRBV19 | 18 | CASSIGTSGSLSTDTQYF
. | TRBJ1-5 | TRBV7-2 | 15 | CASSLEGGRSQPQHF
. | TRBJ2-1 | TRBV7-9 | 15 | CASSLRGLLGDEQFF
TRBD1 | TRBJ1-4 | TRBV19 | 13 | CASSRRTGEKLFF
. | TRBJ2-2 | TRBV18 | 14 | CASSPGTDTGELFF
TRBD2 | TRBJ2-1 | TRBV4-3 | 16 | CASSQEGLAGVREQFF
. | TRBJ2-1 | TRBV5-5 | 14 | CASSLFSGTDEQFF
. | TRBJ2-1 | TRBV30 | 13 | CAWSKIALDEQFF
. | TRBJ1-2 | TRBV11-3 | 17 | CASSLALGRGQAYGYTF
. | TRBJ2-5 | TRBV25-1 | 13 | CASSEGRGETQYF
TRBD1 | TRBJ1-2 | TRBV10-3 | 12 | CAIDREGHGYTF
. | TRBJ2-3 | TRBV5-1 | 15 | CASTLGVGNTDTQYF
TRBD1 | TRBJ2-7 | TRBV2 | 14 | CASSGGQYSYEQYF
. | TRBJ2-7 | TRBV2 | 12 | CASRARHSEQYF
. | TRBJ2-7 | TRBV30 | 14 | CAWRIPGITYEQYF
. | TRBJ1-2 | TRBV6-5 | 14 | CASSYVGAGNGYTF
. | TRBJ1-1 | TRBV10-3 | 13 | CASDSGMNTEAFF
. | TRBJ2-3 | TRBV11-2 | 14 | CASSLGSRADTQYF
. | TRBJ2-7 | TRBV7-9 | 13 | CASSRAELSEQYF